This TCR beta chain was recorded in a study of T cell responses to AZD1222 COVID-19 vaccine. For this clone: The antigen remains unidentified.

TCRdb's table, derived via immunoSEQ multiplex PCR, lists solely in-frame clones and lacks some. The table lists about 110,000 clones, about 85% of them singletons. Study-wide results and caveats: Females made up more of the donors, who were largely white British, and clonal diversity may have come out too low. Reportedly, nearly half the spike-specific TCRs target unmutated variant regions. Compared with day 0, the breadth and depth of the Spike-specific TCR repertoire rose significantly after two doses of AZD1222.

The sample consisted of peripheral blood, taken 28 days after the second AZD1222 dose. The TCR was taken from an adult who received the AZD1222 COVID-19 vaccine.

For the CDR3, the DNA is TGTGCCAGCAGCCCGACAGCGAACTATGGCTACACCTTC. Translation gives CASSPTANYGYTF. The V and J genes are TRBV7-9 and TRBJ1-2, with D possibly being TRBD1 (5 bases). Germline V gene sequence: CDR1 SEHNR, CDR2 FQNEAQ (reference sequence). V was pared by 5 bases and J by 2 bases, with 9 bases between. The CDR3 covers 13 residues. Supplemented by reference TRBV7-9 and TRBJ1-2, the full variable domain reads DTGVSQNPRHKITKRGQNVTFRCDPISEHNRLYWYRQTLGQGPEFLTYFQNEAQLEKSRLLSDRFSAERPKGSFSTLEIQRTEQGDSAMYLCASSPTANYGYTFGSGTRLTVV.